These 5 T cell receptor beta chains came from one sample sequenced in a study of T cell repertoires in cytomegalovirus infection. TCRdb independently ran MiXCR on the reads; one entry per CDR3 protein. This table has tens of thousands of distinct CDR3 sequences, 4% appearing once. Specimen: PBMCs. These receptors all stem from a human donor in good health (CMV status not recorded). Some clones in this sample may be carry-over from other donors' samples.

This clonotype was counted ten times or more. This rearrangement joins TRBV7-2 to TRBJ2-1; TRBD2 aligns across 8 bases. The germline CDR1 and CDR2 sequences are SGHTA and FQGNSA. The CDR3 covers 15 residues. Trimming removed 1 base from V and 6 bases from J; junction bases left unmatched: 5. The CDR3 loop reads CASSLGAGGFNEQFF. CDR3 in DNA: TGTGCCAGCAGCTTAGGGGCGGGGGGATTCAATGAGCAGTTCTTC.

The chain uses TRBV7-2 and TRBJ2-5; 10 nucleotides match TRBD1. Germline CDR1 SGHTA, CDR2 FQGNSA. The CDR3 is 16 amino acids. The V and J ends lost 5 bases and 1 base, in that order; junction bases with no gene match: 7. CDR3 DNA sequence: TGTGCCAGCAGCCACGGACAGGGGGGCTTCCAAGAGACCCAGTACTTC. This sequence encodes CASSHGQGGFQETQYF.

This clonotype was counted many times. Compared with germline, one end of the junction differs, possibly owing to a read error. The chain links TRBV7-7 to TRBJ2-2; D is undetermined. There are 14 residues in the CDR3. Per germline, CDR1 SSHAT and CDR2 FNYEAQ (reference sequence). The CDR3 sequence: CASSFLPGTGELFF. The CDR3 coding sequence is TGTGCTAGCAGCTTCCTGCCGGGCACCGGGGAGCTGTTTTTT.

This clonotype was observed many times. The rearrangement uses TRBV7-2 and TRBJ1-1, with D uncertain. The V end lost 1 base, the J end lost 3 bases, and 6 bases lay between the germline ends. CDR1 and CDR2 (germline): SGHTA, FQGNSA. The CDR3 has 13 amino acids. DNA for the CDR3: TGTGCCAGCAGCTTAGGTGTATACACTGAAGCTTTCTTT. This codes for CASSLGVYTEAFF.

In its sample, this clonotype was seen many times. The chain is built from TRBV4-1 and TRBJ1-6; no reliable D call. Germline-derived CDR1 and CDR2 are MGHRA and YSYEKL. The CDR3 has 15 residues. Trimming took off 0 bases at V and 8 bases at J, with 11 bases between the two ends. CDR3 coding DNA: TGCGCCAGCAGCCAAGATCTCCGGTCTGATTCACCCCTCCACTTT. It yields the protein CASSQDLRSDSPLHF.